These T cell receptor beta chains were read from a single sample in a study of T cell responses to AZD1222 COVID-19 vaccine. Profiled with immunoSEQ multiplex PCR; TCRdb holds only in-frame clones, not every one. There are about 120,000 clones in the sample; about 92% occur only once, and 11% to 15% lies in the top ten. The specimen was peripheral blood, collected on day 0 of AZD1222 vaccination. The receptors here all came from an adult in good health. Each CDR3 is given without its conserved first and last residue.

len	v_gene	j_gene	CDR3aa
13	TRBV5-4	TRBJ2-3	ASSFRASSTDTQY
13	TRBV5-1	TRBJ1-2	ASSLLLGQGAGYT
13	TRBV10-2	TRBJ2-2	ASSEARVGTGELF
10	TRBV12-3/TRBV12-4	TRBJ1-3	ASSQNGNTIY
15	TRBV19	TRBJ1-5	ASSISQGFTSNQPQH
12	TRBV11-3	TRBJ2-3	ASSRGQPTDTQY
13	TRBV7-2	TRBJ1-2	ASSYSGTGRYGYT
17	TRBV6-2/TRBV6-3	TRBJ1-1	ASSYQPGTSRPMNTEAF
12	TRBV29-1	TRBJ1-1	SVRKWDRGTEAF
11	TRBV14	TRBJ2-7	ASSQAQFSEQY
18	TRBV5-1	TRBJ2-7	ASSSTIAGQVQRDGYEQY
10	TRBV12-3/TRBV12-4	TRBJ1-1	ASSVGGAKAF
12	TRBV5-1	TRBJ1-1	ASSLGQVNTEAF
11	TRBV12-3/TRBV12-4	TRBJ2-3	ASSPSGGDTQY
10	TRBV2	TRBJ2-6	ATITGANVLT
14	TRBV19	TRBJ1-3	ASSTRDRFSGNTIY
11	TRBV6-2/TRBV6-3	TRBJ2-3	ASSPEFTDTQY
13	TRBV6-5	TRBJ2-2	ASKQGTANTGELF
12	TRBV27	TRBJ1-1	ASSNLGENTEAF
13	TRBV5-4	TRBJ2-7	ASSPTSGSHHEQY
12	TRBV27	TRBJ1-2	ASSPGAGNYGYT
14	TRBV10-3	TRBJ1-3	AIRDDGAGGGNTIY
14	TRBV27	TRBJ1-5	ASSSQGGGGNQPQH
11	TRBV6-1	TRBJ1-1	ASSEWGAAEAF
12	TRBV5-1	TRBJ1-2	ASSLEYRNYGYT